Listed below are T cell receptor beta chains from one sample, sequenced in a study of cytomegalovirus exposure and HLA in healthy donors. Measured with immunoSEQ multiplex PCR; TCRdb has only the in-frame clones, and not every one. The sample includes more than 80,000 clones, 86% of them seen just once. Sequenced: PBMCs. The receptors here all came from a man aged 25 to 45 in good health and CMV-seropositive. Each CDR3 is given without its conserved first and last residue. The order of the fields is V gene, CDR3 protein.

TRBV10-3 AISDPRGGQETQY
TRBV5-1 ASSLGTLNTGELF
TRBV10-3 AIRDNRGSYNEQF
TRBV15 ATSRDGGGFNQPQH
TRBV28 ASSPPTGQNTEAF
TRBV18 ASSPPGTGYGYT
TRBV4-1 ASSQDRHLNYGYT
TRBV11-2 ASSPVTGRILDGYT
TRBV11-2 ASSFLGAGVNQPQH
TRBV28 ASSWGQQPQH
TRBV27 ASSLSVLGVQGYGYT
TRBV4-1 ASSQAPPSGTNTGELF